This is a list of T cell receptor beta chains from one sample in a study of blood T cell repertoires in COVID-19. Profiled with immunoSEQ multiplex PCR; TCRdb holds only in-frame clones, not every one. The table lists about 170,000 clones, about 80% of them singletons. The sample taken for sequencing was peripheral blood. Source of these receptors: a woman aged 40 to 49 with COVID-19, enrolled during active disease. The CDR3 runs from the conserved cysteine through the conserved F or W. A D gene is named only where the DNA matches it firmly. Only part of the rows carry a size: once, few, many, or a class if the clone is expanded.

V: TRBV11-2; size: few; J: TRBJ2-1; D: TRBD2; CDR3: CASSPSGSSYNEQFF; DNA: TGTGCCAGCAGCCCAAGCGGGAGCTCCTACAATGAGCAGTTCTTC
V: TRBV3-1/TRBV3-2; size: .; J: TRBJ1-5; D: .; CDR3: CASSQDLLQGQPQHF; DNA: TGTGCCAGCAGCCAAGACCTACTCCAGGGACAGCCCCAGCATTTT
V: TRBV11-2; size: .; J: TRBJ2-1; D: TRBD1; CDR3: CASSLGTGGLVEQFF; DNA: TGTGCCAGCAGCTTGGGGACAGGGGGCTTAGTTGAGCAGTTCTTC
V: TRBV30; size: .; J: TRBJ1-1; D: TRBD1; CDR3: CAWSGGGSTGVKAFF; DNA: TGTGCCTGGAGTGGAGGGGGCTCAACGGGGGTGAAAGCTTTCTTT
V: TRBV19; size: few; J: TRBJ1-6; D: .; CDR3: CASKSGWRSYNSPLHF; DNA: TGTGCCAGTAAGTCAGGCTGGCGCTCCTATAATTCACCCCTCCACTTT
V: TRBV12-3/TRBV12-4; size: few; J: TRBJ1-1; D: .; CDR3: CASSPRQARAFF; DNA: TGTGCCAGCAGTCCTCGACAGGCGCGGGCTTTCTTT
V: TRBV10-3; size: .; J: TRBJ2-1; D: TRBD2; CDR3: CAISESEGLADNEQFF; DNA: TGTGCCATCAGTGAGTCAGAGGGACTAGCTGACAATGAGCAGTTCTTC
V: TRBV6-5; size: .; J: TRBJ1-6; D: .; CDR3: CASSLGQPNSPLHF; DNA: TGTGCCAGCTCTTTGGGGCAGCCGAATTCACCCCTCCACTTT
V: TRBV6-1; size: .; J: TRBJ2-1; D: .; CDR3: CASSVSADSSYNEQFF; DNA: TGTGCCAGCAGTGTAAGTGCGGATAGCTCCTACAATGAGCAGTTCTTC
V: TRBV5-5; size: .; J: TRBJ2-7; D: TRBD2; CDR3: CASSLALAGWDEQYF; DNA: TGTGCCAGCAGCTTGGCCTTAGCGGGATGGGACGAGCAGTACTTC
V: TRBV5-1; size: .; J: TRBJ2-3; D: .; CDR3: CASSLAGTTSTDTQYF; DNA: TGCGCCAGCAGCTTGGCTGGGACAACTAGCACAGATACGCAGTATTTT
V: TRBV27; size: .; J: TRBJ1-4; D: .; CDR3: CASSQTGRGEKLFF; DNA: TGTGCCAGCAGCCAAACAGGGAGGGGTGAAAAACTGTTTTTT
V: TRBV20-1; size: .; J: TRBJ2-3; D: TRBD1; CDR3: CSASHRGPDTQYF; DNA: TGCAGTGCTAGTCACAGGGGTCCAGATACGCAGTATTTT
V: TRBV6-1; size: once; J: TRBJ1-2; D: TRBD1; CDR3: CASSGWDRGPTNYGYTF; DNA: TGTGCCAGCAGTGGGTGGGACAGGGGGCCGACTAACTATGGCTACACCTTC
V: TRBV4-1; size: .; J: TRBJ1-3; D: .; CDR3: CASSQQGLGNTIYF; DNA: TGCGCCAGCAGCCAGCAGGGGCTTGGAAACACCATATATTTT
V: TRBV28; size: .; J: TRBJ2-2; D: TRBD2; CDR3: CASRETSRDTGELFF; DNA: TGTGCCAGCAGAGAGACTAGCCGAGACACCGGGGAGCTGTTTTTT
V: TRBV10-2; size: .; J: TRBJ2-1; D: TRBD2; CDR3: CASQGSRLAVNNEQFF; DNA: TGCGCCAGCCAAGGGAGTAGACTAGCGGTTAACAATGAGCAGTTCTTC
V: TRBV6-4; size: .; J: TRBJ2-3; D: .; CDR3: CASSDSVQDTQYF; DNA: TGTGCCAGCAGTGATTCGGTGCAAGATACGCAGTATTTT
V: TRBV7-2; size: .; J: TRBJ1-2; D: .; CDR3: CAAQKIRIYGYTF; DNA: TGTGCCGCCCAGAAAATAAGAATCTATGGCTACACCTTC
V: TRBV12-3/TRBV12-4; size: .; J: TRBJ2-3; D: .; CDR3: CASSPADTQYF; DNA: TGTGCCAGCAGTCCCGCAGATACGCAGTATTTT
V: TRBV5-6; size: .; J: TRBJ1-3; D: .; CDR3: CASSPTGYNTIYF; DNA: TGTGCCAGCAGCCCAACAGGGTACAACACCATATATTTT
V: TRBV2; size: .; J: TRBJ1-6; D: TRBD1; CDR3: CASREGQAFRNSPLHF; DNA: TGTGCCAGCAGAGAGGGACAGGCCTTTAGGAATTCACCCCTCCACTTT
V: TRBV5-8; size: .; J: TRBJ2-7; D: .; CDR3: CASSLAGETTYEQYF; DNA: TGTGCCAGCAGCTTGGCCGGAGAAACCACCTACGAGCAGTACTTC
V: TRBV18; size: .; J: TRBJ1-5; D: .; CDR3: CASSPRQPNQPQHF; DNA: TGTGCCAGCTCACCGCGACAGCCCAATCAGCCCCAGCATTTT
V: TRBV5-1; size: .; J: TRBJ2-7; D: .; CDR3: CASSSVTGFGSYEQYF; DNA: TGCGCCAGCAGCTCAGTTACAGGATTTGGTTCGTACGAGCAGTACTTC
V: TRBV12-5; size: .; J: TRBJ1-1; D: .; CDR3: CASGPASGVNTEAFF; DNA: TGTGCTAGTGGTCCTGCCTCGGGGGTGAACACTGAAGCTTTCTTT
V: TRBV9; size: few; J: TRBJ2-1; D: .; CDR3: CASSAHARGSYNEQFF; DNA: TGTGCCAGCAGCGCTCATGCTAGGGGGTCCTACAATGAGCAGTTCTTC
V: TRBV7-2; size: .; J: TRBJ2-4; D: TRBD1; CDR3: CASSLWAQDRETTQYF; DNA: TGTGCCAGCAGCTTATGGGCCCAAGACAGGGAGACCACTCAGTACTTC
V: TRBV11-2; size: .; J: TRBJ2-1; D: .; CDR3: CASSLQGNEQFF; DNA: TGTGCCAGCAGCCTACAGGGCAATGAGCAGTTCTTC
V: TRBV18; size: once; J: TRBJ2-1; D: .; CDR3: CASSPSSYNEQFF; DNA: TGTGCCAGCTCACCGAGCTCCTACAATGAGCAGTTCTTC
V: TRBV9; size: once; J: TRBJ2-5; D: .; CDR3: CASSVALGGLQETQYF; DNA: TGTGCCAGCAGCGTAGCTCTCGGAGGCCTCCAAGAGACCCAGTACTTC
V: TRBV7-8; size: .; J: TRBJ2-1; D: TRBD2; CDR3: CASSLVLAGGGNEQFF; DNA: TGTGCCAGCAGCTTAGTACTAGCGGGAGGAGGCAATGAGCAGTTCTTC
V: TRBV7-2; size: .; J: TRBJ1-6; D: .; CDR3: CASSLAQGNSPLHF; DNA: TGTGCCAGCAGCTTAGCGCAGGGCAATTCACCCCTCCACTTT
V: TRBV14; size: .; J: TRBJ2-3; D: .; CDR3: CASTPLAGMTPDTQYF; DNA: TGTGCCAGCACCCCGCTGGCAGGGATGACACCAGATACGCAGTATTTT
V: TRBV6-4; size: .; J: TRBJ2-3; D: .; CDR3: CASSDSIQASTDTQYF; DNA: TGTGCCAGCAGTGACTCAATCCAGGCTAGCACAGATACGCAGTATTTT
V: TRBV3-1/TRBV3-2; size: .; J: TRBJ2-4; D: TRBD2; CDR3: CASSQWGGAKNIQYF; DNA: TGTGCCAGCAGCCAATGGGGGGGGGCCAAAAACATTCAGTACTTC
V: TRBV11-2; size: many; J: TRBJ1-1; D: TRBD1; CDR3: CASSLTNPSQGLAFF; DNA: TGTGCCAGCAGCTTAACCAATCCTTCACAGGGGTTGGCTTTCTTT
V: TRBV14; size: .; J: TRBJ1-1; D: .; CDR3: CASSRNRDNGNTEAFF; DNA: TGTGCCAGCAGCCGGAACAGGGACAACGGGAACACTGAAGCTTTCTTT
V: TRBV2; size: .; J: TRBJ2-1; D: TRBD2; CDR3: CASRRLAGVDEQFF; DNA: TGTGCCAGCAGGAGACTAGCGGGAGTTGATGAGCAGTTCTTC